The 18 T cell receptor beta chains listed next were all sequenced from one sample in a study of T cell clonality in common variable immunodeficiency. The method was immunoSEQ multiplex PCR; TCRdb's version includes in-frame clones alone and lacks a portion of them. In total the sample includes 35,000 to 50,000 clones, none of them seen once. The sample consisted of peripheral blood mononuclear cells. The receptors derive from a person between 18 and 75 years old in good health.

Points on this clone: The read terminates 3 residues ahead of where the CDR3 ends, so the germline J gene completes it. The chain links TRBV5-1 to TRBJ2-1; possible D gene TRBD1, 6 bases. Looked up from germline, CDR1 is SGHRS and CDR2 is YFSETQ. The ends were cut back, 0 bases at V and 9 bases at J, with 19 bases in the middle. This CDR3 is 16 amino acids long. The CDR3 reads CASSLGGRAGAGEQFF. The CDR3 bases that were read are TGCGCCAGCAGCTTGGGCGGACGGGCAGGGGCAGGTGAG.

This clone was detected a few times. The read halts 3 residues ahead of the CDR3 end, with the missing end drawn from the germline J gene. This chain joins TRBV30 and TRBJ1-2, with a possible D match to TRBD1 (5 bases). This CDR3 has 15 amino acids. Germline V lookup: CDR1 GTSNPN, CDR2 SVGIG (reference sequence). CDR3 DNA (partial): TGTGCCTGGATTCGGGAGCCGGGACTAGGAAACGAC. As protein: CAWIREPGLGND. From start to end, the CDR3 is CAWIREPGLGNDYTF.

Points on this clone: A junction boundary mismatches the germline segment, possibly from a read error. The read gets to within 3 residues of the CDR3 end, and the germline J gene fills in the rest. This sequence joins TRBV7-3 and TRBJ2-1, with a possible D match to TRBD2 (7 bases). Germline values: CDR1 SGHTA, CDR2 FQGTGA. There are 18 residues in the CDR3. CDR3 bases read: TGTGCCAGCAGCTTAAGAGGGGGGCTAGCGGCCTCCCACAATGAG. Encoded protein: CASSLRGGLAASHNE. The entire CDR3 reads CASSLRGGLAASHNEQFF. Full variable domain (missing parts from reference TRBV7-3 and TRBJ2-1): GAGVSQTPSNKVTEKGKYVELRCDPISGHTALYWYRQSLGQGPEFLIYFQGTGAADDSGLPNDRFFAVRPEGSVSTLKIQRTERGDSAVYLCASSLRGGLAASHNEQFFGPGTRLTVL.

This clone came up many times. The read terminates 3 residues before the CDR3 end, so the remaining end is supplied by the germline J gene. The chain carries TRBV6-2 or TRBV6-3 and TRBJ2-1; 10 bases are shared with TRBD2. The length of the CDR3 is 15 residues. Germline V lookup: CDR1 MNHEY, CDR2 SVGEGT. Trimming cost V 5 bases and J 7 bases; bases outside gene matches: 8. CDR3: CASSPSGGGGNEQFF. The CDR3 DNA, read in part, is TGTGCCAGCAGTCCTAGCGGGGGAGGTGGGAATGAG.

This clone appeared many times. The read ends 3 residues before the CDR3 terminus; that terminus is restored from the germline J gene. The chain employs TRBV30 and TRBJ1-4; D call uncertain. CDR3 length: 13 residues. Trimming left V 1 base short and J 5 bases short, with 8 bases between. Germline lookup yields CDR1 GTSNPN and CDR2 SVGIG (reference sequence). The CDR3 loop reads CAWSGGPNEKLFF. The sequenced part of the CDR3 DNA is TGTGCCTGGAGTGGCGGTCCCAATGAAAAA.

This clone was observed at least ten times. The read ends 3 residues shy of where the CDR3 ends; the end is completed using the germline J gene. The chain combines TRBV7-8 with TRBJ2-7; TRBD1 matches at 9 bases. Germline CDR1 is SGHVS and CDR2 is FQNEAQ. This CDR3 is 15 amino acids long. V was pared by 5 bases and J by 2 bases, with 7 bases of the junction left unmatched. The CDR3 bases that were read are TGTGCCAGCAGCGAGGACAGGGGAGAGGCCTACGAG. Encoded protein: CASSEDRGEAYE. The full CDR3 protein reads CASSEDRGEAYEQYF.

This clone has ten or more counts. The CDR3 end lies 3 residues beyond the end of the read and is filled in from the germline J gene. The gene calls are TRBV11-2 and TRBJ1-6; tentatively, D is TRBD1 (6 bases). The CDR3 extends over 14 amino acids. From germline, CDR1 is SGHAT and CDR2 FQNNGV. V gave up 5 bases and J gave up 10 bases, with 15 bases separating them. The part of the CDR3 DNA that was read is TGTGCCAGCAGCAGAACAGGGATCGGATCACCC. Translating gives CASSRTGIGSP. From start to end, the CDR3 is CASSRTGIGSPLHF. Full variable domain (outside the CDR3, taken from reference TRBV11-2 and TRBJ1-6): EAGVAQSPRYKIIEKRQSVAFWCNPISGHATLYWYQQILGQGPKLLIQFQNNGVVDDSQLPKDRFSAERLKGVDSTLKIQPAKLEDSAVYLCASSRTGIGSPLHFGNGTRLTVT.

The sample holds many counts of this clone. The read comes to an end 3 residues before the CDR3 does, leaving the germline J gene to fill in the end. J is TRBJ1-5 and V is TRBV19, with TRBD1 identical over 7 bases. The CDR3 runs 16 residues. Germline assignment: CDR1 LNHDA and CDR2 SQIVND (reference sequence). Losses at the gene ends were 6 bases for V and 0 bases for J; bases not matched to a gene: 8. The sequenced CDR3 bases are TGTGCCAGTAGCCGGGGACAGCCAAATAGCAATCAGCCC. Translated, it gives CASSRGQPNSNQP. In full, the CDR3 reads CASSRGQPNSNQPQHF. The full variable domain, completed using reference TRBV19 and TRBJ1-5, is DGGITQSPKYLFRKEGQNVTLSCEQNLNHDAMYWYRQDPGQGLRLIYYSQIVNDFQKGDIAEGYSVSREKKESFPLTVTSAQKNPTAFYLCASSRGQPNSNQPQHFGDGTRLSIL.

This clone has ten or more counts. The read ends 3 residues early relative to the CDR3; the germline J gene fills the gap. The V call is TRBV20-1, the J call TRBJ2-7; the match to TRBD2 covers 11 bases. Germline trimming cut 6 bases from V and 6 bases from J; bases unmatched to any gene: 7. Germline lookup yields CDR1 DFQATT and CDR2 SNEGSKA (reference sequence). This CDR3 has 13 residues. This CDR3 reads CSAMLAGGSEQYF. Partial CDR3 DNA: TGCAGTGCAATGCTAGCGGGAGGTTCCGAG.

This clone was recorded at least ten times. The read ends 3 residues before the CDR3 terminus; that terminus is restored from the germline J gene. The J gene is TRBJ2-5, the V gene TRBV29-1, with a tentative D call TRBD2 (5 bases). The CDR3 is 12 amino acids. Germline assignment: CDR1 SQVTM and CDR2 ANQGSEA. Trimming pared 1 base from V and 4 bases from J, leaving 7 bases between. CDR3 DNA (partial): TGCAGCGTTGAAGGGCTAGCAGAGACC. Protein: CSVEGLAET. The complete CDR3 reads CSVEGLAETQYF.

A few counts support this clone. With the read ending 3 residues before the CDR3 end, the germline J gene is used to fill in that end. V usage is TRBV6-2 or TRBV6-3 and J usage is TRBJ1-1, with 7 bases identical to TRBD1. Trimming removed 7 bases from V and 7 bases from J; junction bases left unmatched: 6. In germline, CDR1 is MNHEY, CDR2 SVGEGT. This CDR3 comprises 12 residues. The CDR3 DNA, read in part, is TGTGCCAGCATTTCCAGGACAGGTGAA. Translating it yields CASISRTGE. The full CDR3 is CASISRTGEAFF.

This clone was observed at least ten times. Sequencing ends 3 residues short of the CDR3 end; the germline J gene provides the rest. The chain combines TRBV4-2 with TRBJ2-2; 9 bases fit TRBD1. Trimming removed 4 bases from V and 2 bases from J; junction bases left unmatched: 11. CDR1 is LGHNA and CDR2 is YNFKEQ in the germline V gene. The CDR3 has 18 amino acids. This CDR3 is CASSRNARGQGNTGELFF. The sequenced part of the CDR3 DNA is TGTGCCAGCAGCCGAAATGCGCGGGGACAGGGTAACACCGGGGAG.

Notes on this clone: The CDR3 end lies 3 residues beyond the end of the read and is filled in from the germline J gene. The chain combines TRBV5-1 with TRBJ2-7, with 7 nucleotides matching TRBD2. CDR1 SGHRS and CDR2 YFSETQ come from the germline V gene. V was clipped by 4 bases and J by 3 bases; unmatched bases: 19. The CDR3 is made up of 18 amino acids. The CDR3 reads CASSLPRFPGLVFYEQYF. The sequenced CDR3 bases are TGCGCCAGCAGCCTCCCCCGCTTTCCTGGACTAGTATTCTACGAG.

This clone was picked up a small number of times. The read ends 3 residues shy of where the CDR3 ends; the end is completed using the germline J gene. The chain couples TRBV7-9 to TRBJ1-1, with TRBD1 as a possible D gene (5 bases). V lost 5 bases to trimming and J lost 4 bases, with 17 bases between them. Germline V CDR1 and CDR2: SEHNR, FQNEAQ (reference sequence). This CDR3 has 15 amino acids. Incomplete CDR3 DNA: TGTGCCAGCAGCCCGACCGCGGCCGGGGGCACTGAA. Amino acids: CASSPTAAGGTE. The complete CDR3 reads CASSPTAAGGTEAFF.

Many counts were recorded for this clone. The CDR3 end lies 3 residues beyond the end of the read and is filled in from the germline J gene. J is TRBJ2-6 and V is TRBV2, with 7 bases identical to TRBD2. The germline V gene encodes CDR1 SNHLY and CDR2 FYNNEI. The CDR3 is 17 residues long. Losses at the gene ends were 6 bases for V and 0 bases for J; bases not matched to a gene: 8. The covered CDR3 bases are TGTGCCAGCAGCCAAACGGGCGGGGGCTCTGGGGCCAACGTC. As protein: CASSQTGGGSGANV. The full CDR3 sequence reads CASSQTGGGSGANVLTF.

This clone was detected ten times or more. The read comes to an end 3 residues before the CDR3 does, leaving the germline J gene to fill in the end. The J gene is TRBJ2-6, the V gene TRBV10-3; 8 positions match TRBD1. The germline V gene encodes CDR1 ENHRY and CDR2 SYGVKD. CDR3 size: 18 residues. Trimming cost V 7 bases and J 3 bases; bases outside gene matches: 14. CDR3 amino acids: CAITARGPSSGGANVLTF. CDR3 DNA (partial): TGTGCCATCACGGCCAGGGGGCCCTCATCCGGTGGGGCCAACGTC.

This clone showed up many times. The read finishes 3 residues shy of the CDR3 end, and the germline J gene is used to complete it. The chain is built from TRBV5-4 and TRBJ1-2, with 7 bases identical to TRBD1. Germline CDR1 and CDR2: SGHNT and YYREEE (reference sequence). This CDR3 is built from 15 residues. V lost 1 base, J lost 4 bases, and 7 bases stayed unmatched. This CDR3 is CASSLLGGQVYGYTF. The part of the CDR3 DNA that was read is TGTGCCAGCAGCTTGTTAGGCGGACAGGTCTATGGC.

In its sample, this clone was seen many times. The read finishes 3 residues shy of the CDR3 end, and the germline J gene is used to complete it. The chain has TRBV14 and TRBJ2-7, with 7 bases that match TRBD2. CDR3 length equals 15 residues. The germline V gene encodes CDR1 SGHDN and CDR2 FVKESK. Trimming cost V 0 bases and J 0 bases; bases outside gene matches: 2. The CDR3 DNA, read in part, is TGTGCCAGCAGCCAAGAACTAGCGTCCTCCTACGAG. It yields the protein CASSQELASSYE. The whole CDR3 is CASSQELASSYEQYF.